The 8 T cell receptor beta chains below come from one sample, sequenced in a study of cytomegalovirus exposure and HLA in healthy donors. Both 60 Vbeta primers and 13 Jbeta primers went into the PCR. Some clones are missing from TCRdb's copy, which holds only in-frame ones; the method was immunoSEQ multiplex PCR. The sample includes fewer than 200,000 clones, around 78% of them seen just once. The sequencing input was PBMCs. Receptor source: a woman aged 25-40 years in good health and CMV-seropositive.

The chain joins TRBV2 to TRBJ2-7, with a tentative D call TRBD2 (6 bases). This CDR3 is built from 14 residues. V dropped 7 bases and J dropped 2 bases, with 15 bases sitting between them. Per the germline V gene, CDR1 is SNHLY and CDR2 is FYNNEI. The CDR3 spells CASTITTGAYEQYF. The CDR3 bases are TGTGCCAGCACTATAACGACGGGAGCCTACGAGCAGTACTTC.

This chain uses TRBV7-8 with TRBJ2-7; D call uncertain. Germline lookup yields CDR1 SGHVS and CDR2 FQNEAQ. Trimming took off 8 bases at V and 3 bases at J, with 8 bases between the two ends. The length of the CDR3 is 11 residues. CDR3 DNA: TGTGCCAGCGGGCTTCGCTACGAGCAGTACTTC. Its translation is CASGLRYEQYF.

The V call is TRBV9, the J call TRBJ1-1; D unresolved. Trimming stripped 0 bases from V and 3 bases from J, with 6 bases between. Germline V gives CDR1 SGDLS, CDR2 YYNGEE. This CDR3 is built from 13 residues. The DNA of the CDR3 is TGTGCCAGCAGCGTAGGGCTGGACACTGAAGCTTTCTTT. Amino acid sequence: CASSVGLDTEAFF.

The CDR3 DNA sequence: TGTGCCAGCAGCCTACAGGGAAATGAGCAGTTCTTC. Protein: CASSLQGNEQFF. The chain recombines TRBV6-5 with TRBJ2-1; tentative D call: TRBD1 (6 bases). Trimming shortened V by 6 bases and J by 7 bases, and 10 bases separated the two germline ends. Germline V gene sequence: CDR1 MNHEY, CDR2 SVGAGI. This CDR3 has 12 residues.

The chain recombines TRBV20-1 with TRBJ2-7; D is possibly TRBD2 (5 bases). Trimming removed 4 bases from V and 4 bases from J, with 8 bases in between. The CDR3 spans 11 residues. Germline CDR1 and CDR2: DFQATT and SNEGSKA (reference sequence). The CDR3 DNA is TGCAGTGCTATAGCGAGATACGAGCAGTACTTC. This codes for CSAIARYEQYF.

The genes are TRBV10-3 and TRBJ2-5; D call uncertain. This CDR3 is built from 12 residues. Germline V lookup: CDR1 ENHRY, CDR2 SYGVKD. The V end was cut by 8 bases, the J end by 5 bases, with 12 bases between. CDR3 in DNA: TGTGCCATCGGCGGCGGTCTGGAGACCCAGTACTTC. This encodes CAIGGGLETQYF.

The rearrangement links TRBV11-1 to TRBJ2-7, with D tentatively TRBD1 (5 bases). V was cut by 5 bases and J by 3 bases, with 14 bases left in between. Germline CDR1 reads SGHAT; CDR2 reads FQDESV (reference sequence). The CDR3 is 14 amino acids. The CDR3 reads CASSNHRKGYEQYF. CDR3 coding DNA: TGTGCCAGCAGCAACCACAGGAAAGGCTACGAGCAGTACTTC.

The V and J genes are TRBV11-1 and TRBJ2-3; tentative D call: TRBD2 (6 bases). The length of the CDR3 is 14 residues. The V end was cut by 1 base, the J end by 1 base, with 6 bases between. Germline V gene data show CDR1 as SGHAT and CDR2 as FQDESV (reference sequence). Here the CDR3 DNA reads TGTGCCAGCAGCTTAGGCGGGGGCACAGATACGCAGTATTTT. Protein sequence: CASSLGGGTDTQYF.